Sequencing of this T cell receptor (beta chain) was carried out in a study of OX40 agonist ivuxolimab in advanced cancers. The repertoire was sequenced with immunoSEQ multiplex PCR; TCRdb's copy has only in-frame clones and lacks some. The data contain approximately 68,000 clones, more than 75% of them singletons. This receptor was obtained from an adult with an advanced solid tumor such as melanoma, head and neck, liver or kidney cancer. The specimen was CD4+ or CD8+ T cells sorted from blood, collected in a trial of the OX40 agonist ivuxolimab.

Written as DNA, the CDR3 is TGTGCCAGTAGTATAGCGCCCAGCGGGAGTTACATTCAGTACTTC. This encodes CASSIAPSGSYIQYF. This chain joins TRBV19 and TRBJ2-4, with 8 bases that match TRBD2. With V trimmed by 1 base and J by 8 bases, 7 bases remained unmatched. The germline gives CDR1 LNHDA, CDR2 SQIVND (reference sequence). This CDR3 has 15 amino acids.